A selection of T cell receptor beta chains follows, all from one sample in a study of T cells in Graves' hyperthyroidism and ophthalmopathy. In TCRdb, the multiplex PCR reads were re-called with MiXCR into one record per CDR3 protein. The sample shows about 180,000 distinct CDR3 sequences, approximately 17% of them seen only once. Sample: blood. All receptors derive from a woman aged 45-60 years with Graves' hyperthyroidism. The CDR3 runs from the conserved cysteine through the conserved F or W. The D gene is left open where the match is weak. Part of the rows lack a size; the others show once, few, many or a class for expanded clones.

v_gene	d_gene	j_gene	abundance	CDR3aa	CDR3nt
TRBV29-1	TRBD1	TRBJ1-1	.	CSVAKGQGATEAFF	TGCAGCGTCGCCAAAGGACAGGGGGCCACTGAAGCTTTCTTT
TRBV20-1	TRBD1	TRBJ1-2	.	CSATGGIGGYTF	TGCAGTGCTACAGGGGGCATAGGTGGCTACACCTTC
TRBV5-1	TRBD1	TRBJ2-7	.	CASNPTGQTYEQYF	TGCGCCAGCAATCCCACGGGACAGACCTACGAGCAGTACTTC
TRBV5-1	TRBD1	TRBJ2-5	.	CASSLTQGALETQYF	TGCGCCAGCAGCTTGACCCAGGGGGCCTTAGAGACCCAGTACTTC
TRBV5-6	.	TRBJ1-5	.	CASSLGLPNQPQHF	TGTGCCAGCAGCTTAGGTCTTCCCAATCAGCCCCAGCATTTT
TRBV5-1	TRBD1	TRBJ2-1	many	CASSSRQGIIDEQFF	TGCGCCAGCAGCTCAAGACAGGGGATTATAGATGAGCAGTTCTTC
TRBV7-2	.	TRBJ1-1	many	CASSLQPNMAGNTEAFF	TGTGCCAGCAGCCTCCAACCCAACATGGCAGGGAACACTGAAGCTTTCTTT
TRBV6-2/TRBV6-3	.	TRBJ1-6	many	CASKSYNSPLHF	TGTGCCAGCAAGTCCTATAATTCACCCCTCCACTTT
TRBV2	.	TRBJ2-3	many	CASSRTESTDTQYF	TGTGCCAGCAGTAGGACAGAAAGCACAGATACGCAGTATTTT
TRBV7-9	.	TRBJ2-5	many	CASSFRSDVPPQWAQYF	TGTGCCAGCAGCTTTCGCTCCGACGTCCCTCCCCAATGGGCCCAGTACTTC
TRBV6-1	.	TRBJ1-1	.	CASRSITEAFF	TGTGCCAGCAGGAGTATCACTGAAGCTTTCTTT
TRBV7-8	TRBD1	TRBJ1-5	many	CASSSGTGQHQPQHF	TGTGCCAGCAGCTCTGGGACAGGGCAACATCAGCCCCAGCATTTT
TRBV28	.	TRBJ1-5	.	CASTRPGYPYQPQHF	TGTGCCAGCACCCGCCCGGGTTACCCTTATCAGCCCCAGCATTTT
TRBV7-9	.	TRBJ1-2	many	CASSPESINYGYTF	TGTGCCAGCAGCCCAGAATCAATTAACTATGGCTACACCTTC
TRBV11-2	TRBD1	TRBJ1-6	many	CASSPTRGVGSPLHF	TGTGCCAGCAGCCCAACCAGGGGGGTCGGATCACCCCTCCACTTT
TRBV2	TRBD1	TRBJ2-5	many	CAGGQGVVETQYF	TGTGCCGGAGGACAGGGGGTAGTAGAGACCCAGTACTTC
TRBV28	.	TRBJ2-1	many	CASSSPGPSYNEQFF	TGTGCCAGCAGTTCCCCAGGGCCCTCCTACAATGAGCAGTTCTTC